This TCR beta chain came from a study of human T cells and chemical hapten exposure. Points from the study as a whole: Alopecia in all donors means immunity may differ from healthy individuals.

TCRdb analysed the RACE reads with MiXCR anew, one entry per CDR3 protein. The repertoire holds 120,000 to 150,000 distinct CDR3 sequences, with about 10% as singletons. In germline, CDR1 is MGHDK, CDR2 SYGVNS. This CDR3 is built from 13 residues. The V end lost 3 bases, the J end lost 4 bases, and 9 bases lay between the germline ends. Comments on this clonotype: No antigen is known for it.

Time point meaning: patch test 2, 6 weeks after DPC sensitization. The sample's treatment: therapeutic diphenylcyclopropenone sensitization with weekly scalp DPC. The receptor comes from a woman between 50 and 59 years old with alopecia areata. Some clones in this sample may be carry-over from other donors' samples. The sequencing here drew on whole blood, taken in connection with sensitization to the hapten diphenylcyclopropenone (DPC). This chain joins TRBV25-1 and TRBJ2-5; D is undetermined. CDR3 DNA sequence: TGTGCCAGCAGTGATCTAGGAACAGAGACCCAGTACTTC. It yields the protein CASSDLGTETQYF.